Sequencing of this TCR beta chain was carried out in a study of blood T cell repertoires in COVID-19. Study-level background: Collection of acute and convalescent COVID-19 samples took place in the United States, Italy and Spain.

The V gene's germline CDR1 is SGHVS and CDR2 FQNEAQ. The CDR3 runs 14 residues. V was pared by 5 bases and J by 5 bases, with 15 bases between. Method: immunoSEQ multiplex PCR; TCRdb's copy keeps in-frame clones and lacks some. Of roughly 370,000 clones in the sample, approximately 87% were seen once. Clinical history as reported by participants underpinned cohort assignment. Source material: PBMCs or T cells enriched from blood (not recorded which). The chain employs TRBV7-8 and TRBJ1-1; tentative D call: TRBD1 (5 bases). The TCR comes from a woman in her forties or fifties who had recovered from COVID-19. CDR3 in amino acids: CASSVQERRTEAFF. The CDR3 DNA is TGTGCCAGCAGCGTACAGGAAAGGCGGACTGAAGCTTTCTTT.